These T cell receptor beta chains were read from a single sample in a study of T-cell reconstitution after alpha-beta-depleted transplantation in children. TCRdb ran MiXCR on the PCR reads and lists one entry per CDR3 protein. The data show around 500,000 distinct CDR3 sequences, around 23% seen once. This specimen consisted of PBMCs, mostly from graft donor cells, obtained 360 days after TCRalphabeta/CD19-depleted stem cell transplant. The receptors originated from a boy under two years old who had a stem cell transplant for acute myeloid leukemia, so the T cells may come from the graft donor. CDR3s include the opening cysteine and the closing phenylalanine or tryptophan. A D gene is named only where the DNA matches it firmly. Some rows have no size entry. The others give once, few or many, or a class for an expanded clone.

V gene	J gene	D gene	clone size	CDR3 DNA	CDR3 protein
TRBV20-1	TRBJ2-1	NA	few	TGCAGTGCTAGTGACGGCAGGAACAATGAGCAGTTCTTC	CSASDGRNNEQFF
TRBV24-1	TRBJ1-1	NA	NA	TGTGCCACCAGTGATTCATGGCAGTCTTCCCAAGCTTTCTTT	CATSDSWQSSQAFF
TRBV12-3/TRBV12-4	TRBJ2-3	TRBD2	NA	TGTGCCAGCAGCAGGGACTACTATACGCAGTATTTT	CASSRDYYTQYF
TRBV6-1	TRBJ1-1	NA	many	TGTGCCAGCAGGGCAGGGGTTCGGACTGAAGCTTTCTTT	CASRAGVRTEAFF
TRBV12-3/TRBV12-4	TRBJ2-7	TRBD1	few	TGTGCCAGCAGCAACAACAGGGGGGTCTACGAGCAGTACTTC	CASSNNRGVYEQYF
TRBV28	TRBJ1-2	NA	few	TGTGCCAGCACTCAGGGGCCCTCCCTCAGAGGCTACACCTTC	CASTQGPSLRGYTF
TRBV16	TRBJ2-3	NA	few	TGTGCCAGCAGCCAATATGTTCCGGATACGCAGTATTTT	CASSQYVPDTQYF
TRBV20-1	TRBJ2-7	NA	many	TGCAGTGCTAGAGATCGGGTGATTTACGAGCAGTACTTC	CSARDRVIYEQYF
TRBV7-6	TRBJ2-1	TRBD1	many	TGTGCCAGCAGCCCGAGGGACAGTTTCAATGAGCAGTTCTTC	CASSPRDSFNEQFF
TRBV20-1	TRBJ1-4	NA	NA	TGCAGTGTCCCTTTGGCGGGCAGAGAAAAACTGTTTTTT	CSVPLAGREKLFF
TRBV2	TRBJ1-1	TRBD1	few	TGTGCCAGCAGTAAACAGGGGACTACTGAAGCTTTCTTT	CASSKQGTTEAFF
TRBV7-2	TRBJ2-7	NA	NA	TGTGCCAGCAGCTTACAAGCCGGGGACGAGCAGTACTTC	CASSLQAGDEQYF
TRBV28	TRBJ2-5	TRBD2	many	TGTGCCACACTAGGCGGGGGGCCTAGACAAGAGACCCAGTACTTC	CATLGGGPRQETQYF
TRBV19	TRBJ1-1	NA	few	TGTGCCAGTAGTATGTCGCGGTCCATGAACACTGAAGCTTTCTTT	CASSMSRSMNTEAFF
TRBV20-1	TRBJ2-3	NA	many	TGCAGTGCTTCTGCTCTTAGGGGAGAGTCAGATACGCAGTATTTT	CSASALRGESDTQYF
TRBV29-1	TRBJ2-2	NA	many	TGCAGCGTTGAAGTTGGGGGCGGGGAGCTGTTTTTT	CSVEVGGGELFF
TRBV20-1	TRBJ2-1	NA	few	TGCAGTGCTGGACGGACTCCGGTCCCGGCTGAGCAGTTCTTC	CSAGRTPVPAEQFF
TRBV7-2	TRBJ2-3	TRBD2	many	TGTGCCAGCAGCTCTCGGGGGGTAGGAGCAGATACGCAGTATTTT	CASSSRGVGADTQYF
TRBV7-8	TRBJ2-2	TRBD2	NA	TGTGCCAGCAGCTTATACGGCGGGGGGCCCACCGGGGAGCTGTTTTTT	CASSLYGGGPTGELFF
TRBV7-9	TRBJ2-5	TRBD2	NA	TGTGCCAGCAGCTTACTTAGCGGGGGCTTCCAAGAGACCCAGTACTTC	CASSLLSGGFQETQYF
TRBV12-3/TRBV12-4	TRBJ1-1	NA	many	TGTGCCAGCAGTTTACGAACAGGGAAGGAAACTGAAGCTTTCTTT	CASSLRTGKETEAFF
TRBV5-1	TRBJ1-2	NA	many	TGTGCCAGCAGTTTATCAGCTAACTATGGCTACACCTTC	CASSLSANYGYTF
TRBV7-7	TRBJ2-5	TRBD2	many	TGTGCCAGCAGTCCCACCGGACTAGAAGAGACCCAGTACTTC	CASSPTGLEETQYF
TRBV13	TRBJ2-7	NA	NA	TGTGCCAGCAGCTTAGGGGGGCGAGGCAGCTACGAGCAGTACTTC	CASSLGGRGSYEQYF
TRBV7-2	TRBJ2-1	NA	NA	TGTGCCAGCAGCTTAGGCCCGGAGAGCTCCTACAATGAGCAGTTCTTC	CASSLGPESSYNEQFF
TRBV20-1	TRBJ2-7	TRBD2	NA	TGCAGTGCTGACTCTAGCGGGGGCGATTACGAGCAGTACTTC	CSADSSGGDYEQYF
TRBV6-2/TRBV6-3	TRBJ2-2	NA	NA	TGTGCCAGCACCCTCAGCTACAGGGCCGGGGAGCTGTTTTTT	CASTLSYRAGELFF
TRBV5-5	TRBJ1-2	NA	few	TGTGCCAGCAGTCGGGTCGACAAGAACTATGGCTACACCTTC	CASSRVDKNYGYTF
TRBV2	TRBJ2-5	NA	NA	TGTGCCAGCAGCACATCCCCCTGGACCCAGTACTTC	CASSTSPWTQYF
TRBV12-3/TRBV12-4	TRBJ2-2	NA	few	TGTGCCAGCAGTTTACTCCCCTGGGGGCCCGGGGAGCTGTTTTTT	CASSLLPWGPGELFF
TRBV19	TRBJ1-5	NA	NA	TGTGCCAGTAGTTTTTTGACTGGCAGTGGAAGCAATCAGCCCCAGCATTTT	CASSFLTGSGSNQPQHF
TRBV29-1	TRBJ2-7	NA	many	TGCAGCGTTGGGGGCTTCGGGCAGGGTGTTAACGAGCAGTACTTC	CSVGGFGQGVNEQYF
TRBV6-5	TRBJ2-1	NA	NA	TGTGCCAGCAGTTACTCAAAAGGCTTTTGGGATGAGCAGTTCTTC	CASSYSKGFWDEQFF
TRBV7-2	TRBJ2-3	TRBD2	NA	TGTGCCAGCAGCGCAAGACTAGCGGGGGGGCATGATACGCAGTATTTT	CASSARLAGGHDTQYF
TRBV6-5	TRBJ2-2	NA	NA	TGTGCCAGCAGTTACTCGAGGGGCGGGGCCGGGGAGCTGTTTTTT	CASSYSRGGAGELFF
TRBV4-2	TRBJ2-3	TRBD2	many	TGTGCCAGCAGCCAACCGCAGCGGGAGGACACAGATACGCAGTATTTT	CASSQPQREDTDTQYF
TRBV25-1	TRBJ2-1	NA	NA	TGTGCCAGCAGCCCGGGACACAATGAGCAGTTCTTC	CASSPGHNEQFF
TRBV25-1	TRBJ2-2	NA	NA	TGTGCCAGCCGGACACGTGGGGAGCTGTTTTTT	CASRTRGELFF
TRBV20-1	TRBJ1-2	TRBD1	NA	TGCAGTGCTAGAGCACCTGGGACAGTAGGCTATGGCTACACCTTC	CSARAPGTVGYGYTF
TRBV7-2	TRBJ2-1	TRBD2	NA	TGTGCCAGCAGCTTAGCTAGCGGGGACCACAATGAGCAGTTCTTC	CASSLASGDHNEQFF
TRBV6-1	TRBJ1-2	NA	NA	TGTGCCAGCAGTGAACGGCTGCCAGGGAAGATGGGCTACACCTTC	CASSERLPGKMGYTF
TRBV15	TRBJ1-2	NA	many	TGTGCCACCAGCAGAGAACCTGGACGGAACTATGGCTACACCTTC	CATSREPGRNYGYTF
TRBV20-1	TRBJ2-1	TRBD2	many	TGCAGTGCCCGAACTAGCGGGGGGTACAATGAGCAGTTCTTC	CSARTSGGYNEQFF
TRBV25-1	TRBJ1-1	NA	NA	TGTGCCAGCAGTGAAGCATTTGGGGGGGACGGAATAAAAGCTTTCTTT	CASSEAFGGDGIKAFF
TRBV12-3/TRBV12-4	TRBJ2-5	NA	few	TGTGCCAGCAGTTTGGGGGTACAGACGGAGACCCAGTACTTC	CASSLGVQTETQYF
TRBV6-1	TRBJ2-1	TRBD1	many	TGTGCCAGCAGCACACCCGCAGGACAGGGCTTTGAGCAGTTCTTC	CASSTPAGQGFEQFF
TRBV5-1	TRBJ1-5	NA	few	TGCGCCAGCAGCTTGTACGGAGGGCAGCCCCAGCATTTT	CASSLYGGQPQHF
TRBV6-2/TRBV6-3	TRBJ2-1	NA	NA	TGTGCCAGCAGTTCCGACGAGGTCGTCCCTTCCTACAATGAGCAGTTCTTC	CASSSDEVVPSYNEQFF
TRBV29-1	TRBJ2-1	TRBD2	many	TGCAGCGTTGCCGGGACTAGGCTTTCCAATGAGCAGTTCTTC	CSVAGTRLSNEQFF
TRBV4-3	TRBJ2-3	NA	few	TGCGCCAGCAGCCAAGAGAGGTTGGGGGCACCCTCGAAAGATACGCAGTATTTT	CASSQERLGAPSKDTQYF
TRBV27	TRBJ2-1	NA	once	TGTGCCAGCCGGAGAGAGGGTGTGAATGAGCAGTTCTTC	CASRREGVNEQFF
TRBV25-1	TRBJ2-3	NA	NA	TGTGCCAGCAGTGATCGAATAAGGATGGCAGATACGCAGTATTTT	CASSDRIRMADTQYF
TRBV27	TRBJ1-4	NA	NA	TGTGCCAGCAGCAAATACGGCGAAAAACTGTTTTTT	CASSKYGEKLFF
TRBV5-1	TRBJ1-1	TRBD1	few	TGCGCCAGCAGCTTGGGATGGGGACAGCCAGGCACTGAAGCTTTCTTT	CASSLGWGQPGTEAFF
TRBV7-9	TRBJ1-1	TRBD1	NA	TGTGCCAGCAGCTTATGGGGGACAGGGGAGAACACTGAAGCTTTCTTT	CASSLWGTGENTEAFF
TRBV12-3/TRBV12-4	TRBJ2-4	NA	NA	TGTGCCAGCAGTTTCGTCGGGTCCAAAAACATTCAGTACTTC	CASSFVGSKNIQYF
TRBV5-1	TRBJ2-5	NA	many	TGCGCCAGCAGCTTGGCCTTGGCGGGAGAGACCCAGTACTTC	CASSLALAGETQYF
TRBV20-1	TRBJ1-6	NA	NA	TGCAGTGCTAGAGAGGGCCTGGATGATAATTCACCCCTCCACTTT	CSAREGLDDNSPLHF
TRBV20-1	TRBJ2-1	NA	NA	TGCAGTTTCCCCGCGGAGGGGGTAGCGGGCACCTACAATGAGCAGTTCTTC	CSFPAEGVAGTYNEQFF
TRBV20-1	TRBJ1-1	NA	few	TGCAGTGCTAGAGATTATGGAGCAGGGGCGGAGGCTTTCTTT	CSARDYGAGAEAFF